The clone carrying this T cell receptor beta chain has a single count. This sample is part of a study of blood T cell repertoires in COVID-19. Across the study: There were acute and convalescent COVID-19 samples, and they came from the United States, Italy and Spain. PBMCs, B-cell-depleted T cells, or T cells were the source of the cDNA or gDNA that made up the material.

In germline, CDR1 is MNHEY, CDR2 SVGAGI. The CDR3 is 15 residues long. Germline trimming cut 10 bases from V and 1 base from J; bases unmatched to any gene: 11. As handled by the study authors: It was from reference gene primer amplification that nucleated cell counts were estimated. Clones were read by immunoSEQ multiplex PCR, and TCRdb kept only the in-frame ones, dropping some. D and trimming come from the DNA, and the V and J calls and clone size come from that table. This sample has about 99,000 clones, with more than 80% found just once. Source material: peripheral blood. The V and J genes are TRBV6-5 and TRBJ2-7, with 9 bases lining up with TRBD1. The origin of this receptor is a human donor in a cohort sampled during active COVID-19. The CDR3 DNA follows: TGTGCCACGCACCCCCAGACAGGGGGGTCCTACGAGCAGTACTTC. Residues: CATHPQTGGSYEQYF.